This TCR beta chain originates from a study of T cells after yellow fever vaccination. The study, taken as a whole, reports: Most primary-vaccination clones recurred post-booster (under 98% CD4, around 86% CD8). It was a small share of clonotypes that appeared in both CD4 and CD8 compartments.

Template switching by 5'RACE produced TCR cDNA, adding a universal primer site and UMIs. TCRdb fed the 5' RACE reads into MiXCR, producing one record per CDR3 protein. The sample has about 320,000 distinct CDR3 sequences, around 7% seen once. Comment on this clonotype: Its antigen is unknown. One end of the junction is discordant with germline, which a read error may explain.

This CDR3 contains 16 residues. Germline V gene data show CDR1 as LNHDA and CDR2 as SQIVND (reference sequence). The chain recombines TRBV19 with TRBJ2-3, with D possibly called TRBD1 or TRBD2 (5 bases each). This sequence was found in a man aged 18 to 30 who received the YFV17D yellow fever vaccine. The sequencing used PBMCs, collected roughly 45 days after the first yellow fever vaccination. The CDR3 spells CASSRPLGVRTDKQYF. As DNA, the CDR3 is TGTGCCAGTAGTCGCCCCCTGGGGGTCCGCACAGATAAGCAGTATTTT.